This T cell receptor (beta chain) was recorded in a study of blood T cell repertoires in COVID-19. Across the study: COVID-19 samples from acute and convalescent phases originated in the United States, Italy and Spain.

Germline V gene sequence: CDR1 SGHRS, CDR2 YFSETQ. The CDR3 consists of 16 residues. Trimming cost V 2 bases and J 2 bases; bases outside gene matches: 10. The age range of participants was roughly 18 to 90 years, with residence in 20 to 25 US areas. The recovered donors of Cohort 3 showed two negative PCRs, clearance, or symptom resolution. In the original workflow: Counts of nucleated cells, estimated from reference gene primer amplification, were obtained. Sequencing was performed with immunoSEQ multiplex PCR; in TCRdb, only in-frame clones are kept and a portion is missing. The DNA gave D and trimming, while V, J and clone size come from that table. The data hold about 440,000 clones, with less than 95% observed a single time.

This chain uses TRBV5-1 with TRBJ2-7; 7 positions match TRBD2. Sequencing was carried out using PBMCs or T cells enriched from blood (not recorded which). The receptor was isolated from a man aged 18 to 35 who had recovered from COVID-19. This chain's CDR3 is CASSFASREVTYEQYF. For the CDR3, the DNA is TGCGCCAGCAGCTTTGCGTCTCGGGAGGTCACCTACGAGCAGTACTTC.